This passage covers 9 T cell receptor beta chains from one sample sequenced in a study of T cells in Graves' hyperthyroidism and ophthalmopathy. The investigators amplified TCR beta CDR3 regions from RNA transcripts. The primer set for the first-round RT-PCR of the TCR CDR3 was HTBI. TCRdb ran MiXCR on the multiplex PCR reads and lists one entry per CDR3 protein. The sample contains under 250,000 distinct CDR3 sequences, approximately 24% of which appear only once. Sequencing used blood. These receptors were obtained from a woman in her thirties or forties with Graves' ophthalmopathy.

This clonotype was detected only a few times. The rearrangement joins TRBV6-5 to TRBJ2-7; 9 bases fit TRBD1. Germline values: CDR1 MNHEY, CDR2 SVGAGI. The CDR3 length is 15 residues. V shed 0 bases, J shed 4 bases, and the junction held 4 bases outside the gene matches. The CDR3 spells CASSYSETGGYEQYF. The CDR3 DNA follows: TGTGCCAGCAGTTACTCGGAGACAGGGGGGTACGAGCAGTACTTC.

This clonotype was detected only a few times. The genes are TRBV30 and TRBJ1-5; 7 bases align to TRBD1. The CDR3 length is 14 residues. Trimming removed 2 bases from V and 3 bases from J; junction bases left unmatched: 4. Germline CDR1 and CDR2: GTSNPN and SVGIG (reference sequence). CDR3 in DNA: TGTGCCTGGAGTCAGGGGGGGCCCAATCAGCCCCAGCATTTT. Translated: CAWSQGGPNQPQHF. Full variable domain (outside the CDR3, taken from reference TRBV30 and TRBJ1-5): SQTIHQWPATLVQPVGSPLSLECTVEGTSNPNLYWYRQAAGRGLQLLFYSVGIGQISSEVPQNLSASRPQDRQFILSSKKLLLSDSGFYLCAWSQGGPNQPQHFGDGTRLSIL.

By frequency in the sample, this clonotype is medium-sized. This sequence joins TRBV28 and TRBJ2-7, with 7 bases matching TRBD2. Germline values: CDR1 MDHEN, CDR2 SYDVKM. The V segment lost 5 bases and the J segment 0 bases; nucleotides outside the gene matches: 7. CDR3 length equals 15 residues. The CDR3, as DNA: TGTGCCAGCAGTGCCGAGCGGGAAACCTCCTACGAGCAGTACTTC. Protein sequence: CASSAERETSYEQYF.

V and J are TRBV3-1 and TRBJ1-3; D gene ambiguous. Germline V gene data show CDR1 as LGHDT and CDR2 as YNNKEL (reference sequence). The CDR3 has 15 amino acids. V lost 0 bases, J lost 0 bases, and 6 bases lay in between. This CDR3 is CASSQELLSGNTIYF. CDR3 nucleotides: TGTGCCAGCAGCCAAGAGCTCCTCTCTGGAAACACCATATATTTT.

This clonotype was counted many times. The rearrangement uses TRBV28 and TRBJ2-5; no firm D call. This CDR3 is built from 13 residues. V was cut by 4 bases and J by 5 bases, with 11 bases left in between. The germline gives CDR1 MDHEN, CDR2 SYDVKM. The CDR3 is CASSSITRETQYF. For the CDR3, the DNA is TGTGCCAGCAGTTCAATCACGAGGGAGACCCAGTACTTC.

The rearrangement joins TRBV7-2 to TRBJ2-1; a weak D match, TRBD2 (5 bases). With 1 base removed from V and 10 bases from J, the gap between germline ends came to 17 bases. The CDR3 consists of 15 residues. Germline CDR1 and CDR2: SGHTA and FQGNSA. Here the CDR3 DNA reads TGTGCCAGCAGCTTAGAAAGTACTTGGCGGGTAGAGCAGTTCTTC. Protein: CASSLESTWRVEQFF.

This clonotype came up many times. V and J are TRBV18 and TRBJ2-7; D not certain. V was clipped by 3 bases and J by 6 bases, with 6 bases between them. CDR1 is KGHSH, CDR2 LQKENI, per germline. CDR3 length equals 11 residues. In DNA, the CDR3 is TGTGCCAGCTCACCTGGATCCGAGCAGTACTTC. This sequence encodes CASSPGSEQYF.

Concerning this clonotype itself: At one end, the junction sequence differs from germline, possibly due to a read error. The gene calls are TRBV12-3 or TRBV12-4 and TRBJ1-5; 7 bases agree with TRBD1. CDR3 length: 14 amino acids. CDR3 amino acids: CASSKTGSSQPQHF. Here the CDR3 DNA reads TGTGCCAGCAGCAAGACAGGGAGCAGTCAGCCCCAGCATTTT.

This clonotype was found many times. The CDR3 loop is CASSQGNQNYEQYF. In DNA, the CDR3 is TGTGCCAGCAGCCAAGGTAATCAAAACTACGAGCAGTACTTC. The chain joins TRBV4-2 to TRBJ2-7; D unclear. The length of the CDR3 is 14 residues. V lost 1 base, J lost 3 bases, and 10 bases lay in between. From germline, CDR1 is LGHNA and CDR2 YNFKEQ.